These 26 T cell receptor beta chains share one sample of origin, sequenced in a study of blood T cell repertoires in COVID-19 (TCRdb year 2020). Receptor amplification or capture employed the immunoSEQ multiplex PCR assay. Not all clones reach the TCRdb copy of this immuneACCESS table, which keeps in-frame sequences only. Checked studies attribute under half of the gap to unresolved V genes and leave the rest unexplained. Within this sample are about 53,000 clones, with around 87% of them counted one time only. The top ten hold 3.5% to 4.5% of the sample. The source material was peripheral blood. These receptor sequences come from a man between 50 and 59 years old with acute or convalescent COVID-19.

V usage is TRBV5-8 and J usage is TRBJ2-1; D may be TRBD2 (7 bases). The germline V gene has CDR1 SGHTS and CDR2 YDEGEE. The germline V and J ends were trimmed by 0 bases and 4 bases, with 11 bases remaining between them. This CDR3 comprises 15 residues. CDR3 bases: TGTGCCAGCAGCTTGGTGAGGGGGGGTTACAATGAGCAGTTCTTC. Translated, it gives CASSLVRGGYNEQFF.

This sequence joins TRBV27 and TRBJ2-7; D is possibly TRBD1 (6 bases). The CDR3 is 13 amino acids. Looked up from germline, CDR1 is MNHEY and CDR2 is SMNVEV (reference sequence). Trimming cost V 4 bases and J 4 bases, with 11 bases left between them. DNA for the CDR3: TGTGCCAGCAGTTCCCAGGGGATTTACGAGCAGTACTTC. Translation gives CASSSQGIYEQYF.

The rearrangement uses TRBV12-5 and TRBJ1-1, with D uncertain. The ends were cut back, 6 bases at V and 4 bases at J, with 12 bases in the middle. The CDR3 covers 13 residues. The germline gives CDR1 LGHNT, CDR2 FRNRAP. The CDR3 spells CASGTTESTEAFF. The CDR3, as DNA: TGTGCTAGTGGAACGACGGAGAGCACTGAAGCTTTCTTT.

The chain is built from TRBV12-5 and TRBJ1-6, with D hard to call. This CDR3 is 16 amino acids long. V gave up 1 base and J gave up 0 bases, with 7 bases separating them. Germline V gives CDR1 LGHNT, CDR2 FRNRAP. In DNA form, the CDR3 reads TGTGCTAGTGGTTTGGGTCTTAGCTCCTATAATTCACCCCTCCACTTT. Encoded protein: CASGLGLSSYNSPLHF.

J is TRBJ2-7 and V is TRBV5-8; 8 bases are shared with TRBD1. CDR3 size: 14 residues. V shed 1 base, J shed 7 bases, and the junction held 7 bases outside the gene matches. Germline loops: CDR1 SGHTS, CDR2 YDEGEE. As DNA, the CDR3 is TGTGCCAGCAGCTTGAGCCAGGGGGCATTTGAGCAGTACTTC. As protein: CASSLSQGAFEQYF.

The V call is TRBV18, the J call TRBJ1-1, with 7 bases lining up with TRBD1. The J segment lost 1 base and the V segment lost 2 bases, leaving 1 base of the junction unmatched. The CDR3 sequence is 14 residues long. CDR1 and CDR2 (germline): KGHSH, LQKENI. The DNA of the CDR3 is TGTGCCAGCTCACCAGGGGACAGGAACACTGAAGCTTTCTTT. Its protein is CASSPGDRNTEAFF.

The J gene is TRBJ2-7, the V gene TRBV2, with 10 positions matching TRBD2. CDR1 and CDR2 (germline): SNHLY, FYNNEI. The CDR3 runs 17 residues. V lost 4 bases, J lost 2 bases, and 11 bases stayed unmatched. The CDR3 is CASSANIGTSATYEQYF. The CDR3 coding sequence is TGTGCCAGCAGTGCCAATATCGGGACTAGCGCCACCTACGAGCAGTACTTC.

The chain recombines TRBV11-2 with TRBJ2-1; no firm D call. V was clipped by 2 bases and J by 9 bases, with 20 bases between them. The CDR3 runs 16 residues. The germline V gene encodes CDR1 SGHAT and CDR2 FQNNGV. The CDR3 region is CASSLYPLIQPGEQFF. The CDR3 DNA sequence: TGTGCCAGCAGCTTATACCCCCTGATCCAACCCGGTGAGCAGTTCTTC.

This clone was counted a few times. In DNA, the CDR3 is TGTGCCACCAGCAGAGACCCGGGGGGCACCGAGCAGTACTTC. It yields the protein CATSRDPGGTEQYF. The chain carries TRBV15 and TRBJ2-7; D is possibly TRBD2 (7 bases). Trimming removed 0 bases at V and 6 bases at J, with 12 bases between. Germline CDR1 and CDR2: LNHNV and YYDKDF (reference sequence). There are 14 residues in the CDR3.

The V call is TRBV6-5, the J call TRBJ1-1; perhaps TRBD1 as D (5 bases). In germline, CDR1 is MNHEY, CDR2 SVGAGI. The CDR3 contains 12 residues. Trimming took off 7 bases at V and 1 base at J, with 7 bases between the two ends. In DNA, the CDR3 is TGTGCCAGCAACAGGCCGAACACTGAAGCTTTCTTT. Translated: CASNRPNTEAFF.

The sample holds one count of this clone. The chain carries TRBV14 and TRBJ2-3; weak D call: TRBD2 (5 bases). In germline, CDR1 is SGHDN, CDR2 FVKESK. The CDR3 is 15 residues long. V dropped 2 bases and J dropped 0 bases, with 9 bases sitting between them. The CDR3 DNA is TGTGCCAGCAGCCAATTCGGGATTAGCACAGATACGCAGTATTTT. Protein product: CASSQFGISTDTQYF.

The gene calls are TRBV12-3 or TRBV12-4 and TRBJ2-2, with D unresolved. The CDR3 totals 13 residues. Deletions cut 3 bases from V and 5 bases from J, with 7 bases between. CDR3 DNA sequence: TGTGCCAGCAGTTTTCGGAGAACCGGGGAGCTGTTTTTT. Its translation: CASSFRRTGELFF.

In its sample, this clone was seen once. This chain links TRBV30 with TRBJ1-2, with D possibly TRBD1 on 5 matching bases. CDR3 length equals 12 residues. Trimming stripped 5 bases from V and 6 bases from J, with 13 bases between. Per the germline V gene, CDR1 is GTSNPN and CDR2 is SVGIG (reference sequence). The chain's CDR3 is CAWHRYSDGYTF. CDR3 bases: TGTGCCTGGCACAGGTACTCGGATGGCTACACCTTC.

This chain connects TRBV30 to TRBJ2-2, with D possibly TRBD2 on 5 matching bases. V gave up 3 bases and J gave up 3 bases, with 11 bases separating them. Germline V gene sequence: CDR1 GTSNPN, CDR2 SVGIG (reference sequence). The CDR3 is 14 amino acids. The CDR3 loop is CAWRRRVDTGELFF. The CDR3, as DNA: TGTGCCTGGAGGAGGCGGGTAGACACCGGGGAGCTGTTTTTT.

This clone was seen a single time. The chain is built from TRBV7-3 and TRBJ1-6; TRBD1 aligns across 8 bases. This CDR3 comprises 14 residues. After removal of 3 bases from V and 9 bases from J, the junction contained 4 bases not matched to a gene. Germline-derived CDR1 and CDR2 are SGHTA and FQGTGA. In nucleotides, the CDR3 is TGTGCCAGCAGCTTGGGACAGGAAACTTCACCCCTCCACTTT. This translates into CASSLGQETSPLHF. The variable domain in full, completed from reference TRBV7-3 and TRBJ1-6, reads GAGVSQTPSNKVTEKGKYVELRCDPISGHTALYWYRQSLGQGPEFLIYFQGTGAADDSGLPNDRFFAVRPEGSVSTLKIQRTERGDSAVYLCASSLGQETSPLHFGNGTRLTVT.

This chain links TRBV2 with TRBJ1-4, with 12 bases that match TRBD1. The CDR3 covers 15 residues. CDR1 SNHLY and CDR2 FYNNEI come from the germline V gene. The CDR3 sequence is CAGGTGGLTNEKLFF. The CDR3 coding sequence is TGTGCAGGCGGGACAGGGGGCTTGACTAATGAAAAACTGTTTTTT.

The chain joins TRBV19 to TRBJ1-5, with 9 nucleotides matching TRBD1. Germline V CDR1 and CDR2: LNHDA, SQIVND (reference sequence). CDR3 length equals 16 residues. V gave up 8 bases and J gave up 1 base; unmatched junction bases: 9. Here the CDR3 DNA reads TGTGCCAGTGAAAAAAAGACAGGGGGAAGCAATCAGCCCCAGCATTTT. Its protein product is CASEKKTGGSNQPQHF.

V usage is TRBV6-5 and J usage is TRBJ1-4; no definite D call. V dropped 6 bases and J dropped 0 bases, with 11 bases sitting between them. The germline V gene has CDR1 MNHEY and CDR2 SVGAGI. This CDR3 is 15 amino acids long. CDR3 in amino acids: CASSGDGATNEKLFF. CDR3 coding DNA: TGTGCCAGCAGCGGTGACGGAGCAACTAATGAAAAACTGTTTTTT.

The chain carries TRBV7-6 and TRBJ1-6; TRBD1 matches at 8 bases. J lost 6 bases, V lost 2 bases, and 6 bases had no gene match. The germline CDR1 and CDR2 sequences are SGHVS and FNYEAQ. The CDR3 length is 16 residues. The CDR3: CASSLMAQGANSPLHF. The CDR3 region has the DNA TGTGCCAGCAGCTTAATGGCGCAGGGGGCTAATTCACCCCTCCACTTT.

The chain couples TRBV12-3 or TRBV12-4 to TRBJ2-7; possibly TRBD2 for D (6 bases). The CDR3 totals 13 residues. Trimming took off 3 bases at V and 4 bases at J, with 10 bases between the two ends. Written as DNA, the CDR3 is TGTGCCAGCAGTTTTGGAGGGAATTACGAGCAGTACTTC. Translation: CASSFGGNYEQYF.

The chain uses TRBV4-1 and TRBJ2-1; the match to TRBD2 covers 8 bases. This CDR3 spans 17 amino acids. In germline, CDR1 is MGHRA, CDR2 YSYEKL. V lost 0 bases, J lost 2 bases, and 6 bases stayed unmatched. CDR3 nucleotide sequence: TGCGCCAGCAGCCAAGATTCGGCTAGCGGGCCCTACAATGAGCAGTTCTTC. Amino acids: CASSQDSASGPYNEQFF.

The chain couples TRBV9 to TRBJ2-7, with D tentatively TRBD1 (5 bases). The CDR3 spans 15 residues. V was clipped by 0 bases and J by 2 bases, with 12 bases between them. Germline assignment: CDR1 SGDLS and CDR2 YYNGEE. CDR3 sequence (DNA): TGTGCCAGCAGCGTAGATCTAGGGGTTCCCTACGAGCAGTACTTC. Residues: CASSVDLGVPYEQYF.

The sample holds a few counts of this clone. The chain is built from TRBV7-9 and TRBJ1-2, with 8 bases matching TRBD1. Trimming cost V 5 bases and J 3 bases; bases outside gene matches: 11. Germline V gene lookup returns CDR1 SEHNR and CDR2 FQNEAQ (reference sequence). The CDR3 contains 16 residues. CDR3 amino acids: CASSPDRGKGHYGYTF. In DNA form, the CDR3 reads TGTGCCAGCAGCCCCGACAGGGGTAAGGGCCACTATGGCTACACCTTC.

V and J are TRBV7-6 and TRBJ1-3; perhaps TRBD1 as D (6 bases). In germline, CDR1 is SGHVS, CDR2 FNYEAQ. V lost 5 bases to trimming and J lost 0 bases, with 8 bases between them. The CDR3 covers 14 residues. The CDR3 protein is CASSPGDSGNTIYF. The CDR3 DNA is TGTGCCAGCAGCCCAGGGGACTCTGGAAACACCATATATTTT.

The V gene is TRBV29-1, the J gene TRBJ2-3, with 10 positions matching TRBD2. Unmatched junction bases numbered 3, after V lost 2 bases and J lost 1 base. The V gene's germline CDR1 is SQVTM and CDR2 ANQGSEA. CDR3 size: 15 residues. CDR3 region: CSVENLAGGTDTQYF. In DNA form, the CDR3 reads TGCAGCGTTGAAAACCTAGCGGGGGGCACAGATACGCAGTATTTT.

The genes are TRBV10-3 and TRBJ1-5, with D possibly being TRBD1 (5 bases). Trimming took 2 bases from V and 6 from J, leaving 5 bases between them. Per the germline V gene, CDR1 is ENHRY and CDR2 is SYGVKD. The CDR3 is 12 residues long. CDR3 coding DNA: TGTGCCATCAGTGAGCAGGGTCAGCCCCAGCATTTT. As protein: CAISEQGQPQHF.